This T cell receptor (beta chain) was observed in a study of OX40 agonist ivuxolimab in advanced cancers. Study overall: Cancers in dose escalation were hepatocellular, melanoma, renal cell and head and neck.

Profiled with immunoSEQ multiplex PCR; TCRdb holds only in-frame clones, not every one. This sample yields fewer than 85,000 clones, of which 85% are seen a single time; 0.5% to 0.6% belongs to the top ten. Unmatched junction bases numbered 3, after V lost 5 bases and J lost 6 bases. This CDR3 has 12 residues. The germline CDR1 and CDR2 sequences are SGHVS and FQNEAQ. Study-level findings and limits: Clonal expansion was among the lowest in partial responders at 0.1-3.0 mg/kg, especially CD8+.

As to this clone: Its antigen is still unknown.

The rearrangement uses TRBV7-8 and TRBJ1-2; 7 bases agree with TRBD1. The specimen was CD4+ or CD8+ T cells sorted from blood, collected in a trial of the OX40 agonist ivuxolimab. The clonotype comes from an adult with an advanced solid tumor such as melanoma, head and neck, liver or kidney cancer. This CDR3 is CASSLTGHGYTF. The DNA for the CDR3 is TGTGCCAGCAGCCTGACAGGGCATGGCTACACCTTC. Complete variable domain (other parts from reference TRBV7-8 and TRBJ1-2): GAGVSQSPRYKVAKRGQDVALRCDPISGHVSLFWYQQALGQGPEFLTYFQNEAQLDKSGLPSDRFFAERPEGSVSTLKIQRTQQEDSAVYLCASSLTGHGYTFGSGTRLTVV.